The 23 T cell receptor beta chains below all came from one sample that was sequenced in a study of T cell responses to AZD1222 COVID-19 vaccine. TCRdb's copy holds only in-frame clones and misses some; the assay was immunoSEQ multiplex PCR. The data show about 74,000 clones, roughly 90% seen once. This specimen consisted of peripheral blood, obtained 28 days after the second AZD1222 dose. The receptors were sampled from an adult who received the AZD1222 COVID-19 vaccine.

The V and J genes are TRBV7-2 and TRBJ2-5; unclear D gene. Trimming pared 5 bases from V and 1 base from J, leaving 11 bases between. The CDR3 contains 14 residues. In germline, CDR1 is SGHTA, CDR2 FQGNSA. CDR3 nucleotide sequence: TGTGCCAGCAGCGAAGCCCCTAGCCAAGAGACCCAGTACTTC. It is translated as CASSEAPSQETQYF.

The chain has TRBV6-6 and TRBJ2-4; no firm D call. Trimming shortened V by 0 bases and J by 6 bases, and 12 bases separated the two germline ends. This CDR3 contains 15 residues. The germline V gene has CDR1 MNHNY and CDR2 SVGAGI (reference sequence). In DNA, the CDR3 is TGTGCCAGCAGTTACTCTGCAGGTCCGGGAAACATTCAGTACTTC. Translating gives CASSYSAGPGNIQYF.

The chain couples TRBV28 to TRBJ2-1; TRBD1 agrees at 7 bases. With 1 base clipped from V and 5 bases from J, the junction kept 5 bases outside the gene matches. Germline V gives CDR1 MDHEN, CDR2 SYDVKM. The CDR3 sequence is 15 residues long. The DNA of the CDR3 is TGTGCCAGCAGTTTATACACAGGGGTCGACAATGAGCAGTTCTTC. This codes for CASSLYTGVDNEQFF. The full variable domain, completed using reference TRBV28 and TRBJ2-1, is DVKVTQSSRYLVKRTGEKVFLECVQDMDHENMFWYRQDPGLGLRLIYFSYDVKMKEKGDIPEGYSVSREKKERFSLILESASTNQTSMYLCASSLYTGVDNEQFFGPGTRLTVL.

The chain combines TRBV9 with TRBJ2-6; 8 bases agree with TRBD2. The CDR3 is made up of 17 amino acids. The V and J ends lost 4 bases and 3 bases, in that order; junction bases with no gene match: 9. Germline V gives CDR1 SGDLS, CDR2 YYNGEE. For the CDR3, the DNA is TGTGCCAGCAGCCCCACGGGGGGGAGCGGTGGGGCCAACGTCCTGACTTTC. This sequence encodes CASSPTGGSGGANVLTF.

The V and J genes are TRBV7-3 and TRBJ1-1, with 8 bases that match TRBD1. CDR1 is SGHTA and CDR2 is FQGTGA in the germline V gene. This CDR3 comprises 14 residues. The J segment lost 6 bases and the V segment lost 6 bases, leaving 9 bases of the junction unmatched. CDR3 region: CASRRTGLSPEAFF. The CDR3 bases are TGTGCCAGCAGACGGACAGGGCTTAGCCCTGAAGCTTTCTTT.

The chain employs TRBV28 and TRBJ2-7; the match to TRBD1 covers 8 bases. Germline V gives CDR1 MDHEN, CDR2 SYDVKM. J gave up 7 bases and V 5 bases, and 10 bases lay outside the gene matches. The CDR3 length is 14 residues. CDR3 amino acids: CASSPPADRAEQYF. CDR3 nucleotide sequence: TGTGCCAGCAGTCCCCCCGCGGACAGGGCGGAGCAGTACTTC. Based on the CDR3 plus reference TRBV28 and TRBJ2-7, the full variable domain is DVKVTQSSRYLVKRTGEKVFLECVQDMDHENMFWYRQDPGLGLRLIYFSYDVKMKEKGDIPEGYSVSREKKERFSLILESASTNQTSMYLCASSPPADRAEQYFGPGTRLTVT.

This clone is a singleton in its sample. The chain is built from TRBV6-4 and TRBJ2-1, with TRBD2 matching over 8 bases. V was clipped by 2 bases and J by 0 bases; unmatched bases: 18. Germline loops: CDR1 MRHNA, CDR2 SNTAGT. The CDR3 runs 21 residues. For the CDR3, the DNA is TGTGCCAGCAGTGACGATTGTTGGTCGTCGTGCGGGAGGAACTCCTACAATGAGCAGTTCTTC. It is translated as CASSDDCWSSCGRNSYNEQFF.

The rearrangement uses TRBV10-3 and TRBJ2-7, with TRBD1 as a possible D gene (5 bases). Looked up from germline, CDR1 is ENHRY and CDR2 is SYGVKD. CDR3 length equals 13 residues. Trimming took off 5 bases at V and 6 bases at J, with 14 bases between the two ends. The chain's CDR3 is CAISSFQGSEQYF. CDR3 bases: TGTGCCATCAGTAGTTTTCAGGGCTCCGAGCAGTACTTC.

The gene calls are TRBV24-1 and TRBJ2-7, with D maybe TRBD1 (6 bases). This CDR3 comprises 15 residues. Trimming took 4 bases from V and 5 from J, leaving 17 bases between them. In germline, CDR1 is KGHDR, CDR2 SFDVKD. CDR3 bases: TGTGCCACCAGTGACCAGACAGGACTGGGGAACGAGCAGTACTTC. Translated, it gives CATSDQTGLGNEQYF.

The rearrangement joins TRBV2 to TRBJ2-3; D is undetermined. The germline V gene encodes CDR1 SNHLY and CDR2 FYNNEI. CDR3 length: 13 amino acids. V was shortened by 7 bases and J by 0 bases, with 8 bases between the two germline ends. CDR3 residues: CASMIRSTDTQYF. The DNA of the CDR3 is TGTGCCAGCATGATCCGGAGCACAGATACGCAGTATTTT.

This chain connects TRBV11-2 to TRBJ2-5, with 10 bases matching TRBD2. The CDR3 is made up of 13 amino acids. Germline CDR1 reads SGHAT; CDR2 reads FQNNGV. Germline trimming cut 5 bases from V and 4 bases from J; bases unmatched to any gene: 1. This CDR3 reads CASSRLAGETQYF. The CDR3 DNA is TGTGCCAGCAGCCGACTAGCGGGAGAGACCCAGTACTTC.

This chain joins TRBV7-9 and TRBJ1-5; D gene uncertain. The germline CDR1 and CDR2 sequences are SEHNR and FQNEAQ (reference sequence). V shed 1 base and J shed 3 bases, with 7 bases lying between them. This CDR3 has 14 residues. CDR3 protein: CASSLGAHNQPQHF. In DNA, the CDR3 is TGTGCCAGCAGCTTAGGAGCCCACAATCAGCCCCAGCATTTT.

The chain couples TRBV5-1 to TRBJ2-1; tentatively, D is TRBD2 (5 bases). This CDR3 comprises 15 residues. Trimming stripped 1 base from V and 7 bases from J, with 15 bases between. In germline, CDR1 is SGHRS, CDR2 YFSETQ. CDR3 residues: CASSLRGRKVNEQFF. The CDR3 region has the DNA TGCGCCAGCAGCTTGCGAGGGAGAAAGGTAAATGAGCAGTTCTTC. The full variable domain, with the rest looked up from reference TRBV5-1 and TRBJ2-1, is KAGVTQTPRYLIKTRGQQVTLSCSPISGHRSVSWYQQTPGQGLQFLFEYFSETQRNKGNFPGRFSGRQFSNSRSEMNVSTLELGDSALYLCASSLRGRKVNEQFFGPGTRLTVL.

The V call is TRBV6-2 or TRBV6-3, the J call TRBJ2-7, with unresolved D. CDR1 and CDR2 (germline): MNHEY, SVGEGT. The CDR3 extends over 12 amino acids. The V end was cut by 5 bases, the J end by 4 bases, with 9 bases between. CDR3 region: CASSNPGYEQYF. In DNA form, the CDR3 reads TGTGCCAGCAGTAATCCCGGATACGAGCAGTACTTC.

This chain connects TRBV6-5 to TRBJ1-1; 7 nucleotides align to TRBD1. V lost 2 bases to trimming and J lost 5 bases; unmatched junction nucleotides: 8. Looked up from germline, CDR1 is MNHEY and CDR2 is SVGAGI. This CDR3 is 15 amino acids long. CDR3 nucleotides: TGTGCCAGCAGTTACGACTATCAGGGGGAAACTGAAGCTTTCTTT. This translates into CASSYDYQGETEAFF.

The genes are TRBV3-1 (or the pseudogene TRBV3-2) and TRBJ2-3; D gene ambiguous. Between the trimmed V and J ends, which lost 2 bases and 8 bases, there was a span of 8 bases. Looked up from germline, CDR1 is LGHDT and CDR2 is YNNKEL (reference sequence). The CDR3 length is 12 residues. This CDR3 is CASSQPEGTQYF. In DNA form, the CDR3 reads TGTGCCAGCAGCCAACCCGAAGGTACGCAGTATTTT.

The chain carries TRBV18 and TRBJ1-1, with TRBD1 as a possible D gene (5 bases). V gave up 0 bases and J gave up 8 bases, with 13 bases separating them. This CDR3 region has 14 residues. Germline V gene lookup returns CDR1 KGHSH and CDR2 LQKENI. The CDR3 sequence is CASSPPKGWTEAFF. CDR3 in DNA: TGTGCCAGCTCACCACCGAAGGGCTGGACAGAAGCTTTCTTT.

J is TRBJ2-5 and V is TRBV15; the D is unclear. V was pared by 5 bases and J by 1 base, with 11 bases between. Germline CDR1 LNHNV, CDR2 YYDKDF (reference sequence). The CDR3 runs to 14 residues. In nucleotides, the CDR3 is TGTGCCACCAGCCCCCGGGCTAGCCAAGAGACCCAGTACTTC. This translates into CATSPRASQETQYF. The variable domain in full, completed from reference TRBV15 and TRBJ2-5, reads DAMVIQNPRYQVTQFGKPVTLSCSQTLNHNVMYWYQQKSSQAPKLLFHYYDKDFNNEADTPDNFQSRRPNTSFCFLDIRSPGLGDTAMYLCATSPRASQETQYFGPGTRLLVL.

The DNA for the CDR3 is TGTGCCAGCAGCCAAGCGGGGACAGTGCTACGTTCACCCCTCCACTTT. Amino acids: CASSQAGTVLRSPLHF. The V gene is TRBV3-1 (or the pseudogene TRBV3-2), the J gene TRBJ1-6; 7 bases are shared with TRBD1. V was pared by 1 base and J by 9 bases, with 9 bases of the junction left unmatched. CDR1 is LGHDT, CDR2 YNNKEL, per germline (reference sequence). This CDR3 contains 16 residues.

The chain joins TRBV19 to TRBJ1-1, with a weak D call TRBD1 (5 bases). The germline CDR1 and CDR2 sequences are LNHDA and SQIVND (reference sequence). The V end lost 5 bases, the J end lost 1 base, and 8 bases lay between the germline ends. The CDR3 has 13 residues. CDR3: CASSATANTEAFF. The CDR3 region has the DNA TGTGCCAGTAGTGCGACAGCGAACACTGAAGCTTTCTTT.

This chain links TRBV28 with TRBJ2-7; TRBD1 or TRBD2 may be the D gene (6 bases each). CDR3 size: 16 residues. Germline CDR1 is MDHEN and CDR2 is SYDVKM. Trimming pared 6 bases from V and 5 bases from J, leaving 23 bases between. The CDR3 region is CASRIGGGGPVDEQYF. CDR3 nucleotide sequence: TGTGCCAGCAGGATTGGAGGGGGAGGCCCTGTAGACGAGCAGTACTTC.

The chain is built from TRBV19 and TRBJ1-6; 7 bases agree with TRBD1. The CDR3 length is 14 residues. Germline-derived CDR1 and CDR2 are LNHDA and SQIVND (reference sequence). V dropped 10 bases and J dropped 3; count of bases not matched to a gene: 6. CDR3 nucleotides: TGTGCCACCCAGGACAGGCTCTATAATTCACCCCTCCACTTT. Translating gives CATQDRLYNSPLHF.

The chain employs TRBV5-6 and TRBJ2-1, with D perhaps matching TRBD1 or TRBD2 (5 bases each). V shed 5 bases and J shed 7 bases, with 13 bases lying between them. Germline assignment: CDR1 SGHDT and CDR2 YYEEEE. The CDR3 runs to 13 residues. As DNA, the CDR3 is TGTGCCAGCAGATTCGGGACGGCGAATGAGCAGTTCTTC. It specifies CASRFGTANEQFF.